The 22 T cell receptor beta chains in this list originate from one sample, sequenced in a study of STAT5B mutations in CD4+ large granular lymphocyte leukemia. Assay used: immunoSEQ multiplex PCR; TCRdb lists only in-frame clones, some missing. The sample records fewer than 7,500 clones, under 80% being singletons. Material: PBMCs. The receptors derive from an elderly man with CD4+ T-cell large granular lymphocyte leukemia.

This clone is termed medium-sized. V is TRBV27 and J is TRBJ2-1, with D hard to call. V gave up 6 bases and J gave up 7 bases, with 19 bases separating them. Germline V gene data show CDR1 as MNHEY and CDR2 as SMNVEV (reference sequence). The CDR3 has 15 residues. CDR3 sequence (DNA): TGTGCCAGCAGCCCCCAGGCAGGTTATGGGAATGAGCAGTTCTTC. Its translation is CASSPQAGYGNEQFF.

The CDR3 region has the DNA TGCGCCAGCAGCACGGACACGTTCTCCTATAATTCACCCCTCCACTTT. Residues: CASSTDTFSYNSPLHF. V is TRBV5-1 and J is TRBJ1-6, with D possibly being TRBD1 (5 bases). Trimming took 4 bases from V and 0 from J, leaving 11 bases between them. In germline, CDR1 is SGHRS, CDR2 YFSETQ. The CDR3 is made up of 16 amino acids.

The chain couples TRBV5-1 to TRBJ2-2; D remains unclear. The CDR3 loop spans 14 amino acids. The germline V gene has CDR1 SGHRS and CDR2 YFSETQ. Trimming took off 3 bases at V and 3 bases at J, with 9 bases between the two ends. CDR3 DNA: TGCGCCAGCAGCTCCGGCACCTACACCGGGGAGCTGTTTTTT. Translated, it gives CASSSGTYTGELFF.

This clone was counted only a few times. This rearrangement joins TRBV9 to TRBJ2-2; the D gene is possibly TRBD1 (5 bases). CDR1 and CDR2 (germline): SGDLS, YYNGEE. V was shortened by 0 bases and J by 0 bases, with 12 bases between the two germline ends. The CDR3 loop spans 17 amino acids. The CDR3 nucleotides read TGTGCCAGCAGCGTAGCCCCCACAGGCACGAACACCGGGGAGCTGTTTTTT. Translation gives CASSVAPTGTNTGELFF. The whole variable domain, filled in from reference TRBV9 and TRBJ2-2, reads DSGVTQTPKHLITATGQRVTLRCSPRSGDLSVYWYQQSLDQGLQFLIQYYNGEERAKGNILERFSAQQFPDLHSELNLSSLELGDSALYFCASSVAPTGTNTGELFFGEGSRLTVL.

The chain employs TRBV9 and TRBJ2-1, with D tentatively TRBD2 (7 bases). Trimming shortened V by 0 bases and J by 8 bases, and 15 bases separated the two germline ends. CDR1 is SGDLS, CDR2 YYNGEE, per germline. The CDR3 loop spans 15 amino acids. The CDR3 DNA sequence: TGTGCCAGCAGCGTAGCGGGGGGCAACCCTCATGAGCAGTTCTTC. It codes for CASSVAGGNPHEQFF. Complete variable domain (other parts from reference TRBV9 and TRBJ2-1): DSGVTQTPKHLITATGQRVTLRCSPRSGDLSVYWYQQSLDQGLQFLIQYYNGEERAKGNILERFSAQQFPDLHSELNLSSLELGDSALYFCASSVAGGNPHEQFFGPGTRLTVL.

The DNA for the CDR3 is TGTGCCAGTAGTATAGGGTCGGGGAATGAGCAGTTCTTC. Translation gives CASSIGSGNEQFF. The rearrangement uses TRBV19 and TRBJ2-1; tentative D call: TRBD2 (5 bases). CDR1 is LNHDA, CDR2 SQIVND, per germline (reference sequence). The CDR3 contains 13 residues. V was cut by 1 base and J by 7 bases, with 8 bases left in between.

This clone was found once. The chain links TRBV7-9 to TRBJ2-7, with TRBD1 matching over 8 bases. Trimming took 2 bases from V and 3 from J; bases not matched to a gene: 3. Germline lookup yields CDR1 SEHNR and CDR2 FQNEAQ (reference sequence). This CDR3 is 14 amino acids long. CDR3 sequence: CASSLQGAFYEQYF. CDR3 bases: TGTGCCAGCAGCTTACAGGGGGCCTTCTACGAGCAGTACTTC.

A single count supports this clone. In nucleotides, the CDR3 is TGTGCCAGCAGCCGCACGGGGGACGAAGCTTTCTTT. As protein: CASSRTGDEAFF. The chain couples TRBV5-4 to TRBJ1-1; D is perhaps TRBD1 (5 bases). The CDR3 loop spans 12 amino acids. Trimming took off 4 bases at V and 8 bases at J, with 12 bases between the two ends. Germline CDR1 is SGHNT and CDR2 is YYREEE (reference sequence).

The J gene is TRBJ2-3, the V gene TRBV9, with D perhaps matching TRBD2 (6 bases). Germline assignment: CDR1 SGDLS and CDR2 YYNGEE. CDR3 length: 17 residues. The V and J ends lost 2 bases and 0 bases respectively, with 16 bases between them. This CDR3 reads CASSVGVGDSSTDTQYF. For the CDR3, the DNA is TGTGCCAGCAGCGTGGGGGTTGGGGACTCTAGCACAGATACGCAGTATTTT.

The chain has TRBV28 and TRBJ2-7; possibly TRBD1 for D (6 bases). Looked up from germline, CDR1 is MDHEN and CDR2 is SYDVKM. Trimming stripped 7 bases from V and 5 bases from J, with 21 bases between. The length of the CDR3 is 15 residues. Written as DNA, the CDR3 is TGTGCCAGCAATCCCGTACTTCAGGGGATCCACGAGCAGTACTTC. It translates to CASNPVLQGIHEQYF.

The chain links TRBV19 to TRBJ2-1; 7 bases agree with TRBD2. Germline V CDR1 and CDR2: LNHDA, SQIVND (reference sequence). The CDR3 is 14 amino acids. V shed 5 bases and J 6 bases; nucleotides not matched to a gene: 7. As DNA, the CDR3 is TGTGCCAGTAGTCACGGACTAGTGGCCAATGAGCAGTTCTTC. Translated, it gives CASSHGLVANEQFF.

In this sample, this clone turned up a few times. The chain recombines TRBV5-6 with TRBJ1-1; no definite D call. This CDR3 spans 14 amino acids. Deletions cut 0 bases from V and 1 base from J, with 7 bases between. Germline values: CDR1 SGHDT, CDR2 YYEEEE. The CDR3: CASSLGWGNTEAFF. The CDR3 DNA reads as TGTGCCAGCAGCTTGGGATGGGGGAACACTGAAGCTTTCTTT.

This chain links TRBV5-6 with TRBJ2-5; D remains unclear. Germline-derived CDR1 and CDR2 are SGHDT and YYEEEE. The length of the CDR3 is 13 residues. The V end was cut by 3 bases, the J end by 1 base, with 7 bases between. CDR3 in amino acids: CASSSAAQETQYF. CDR3 nucleotide sequence: TGTGCCAGCAGCTCGGCGGCCCAAGAGACCCAGTACTTC.

This chain joins TRBV7-9 and TRBJ2-3, with 12 bases lining up with TRBD2. This CDR3 spans 15 amino acids. Germline V lookup: CDR1 SEHNR, CDR2 FQNEAQ (reference sequence). Trimming removed 4 bases from V and 4 bases from J; junction bases left unmatched: 3. CDR3 nucleotides: TGTGCCAGCAGCTCGACTAGCGGGGGACCAGATACGCAGTATTTT. Translated: CASSSTSGGPDTQYF.

The V call is TRBV27, the J call TRBJ2-1; TRBD2 agrees at 9 bases. The CDR3 contains 15 residues. The germline V gene has CDR1 MNHEY and CDR2 SMNVEV (reference sequence). V shed 6 bases and J 9 bases; nucleotides not matched to a gene: 12. CDR3 DNA sequence: TGTGCCAGCAGCCAACTAAGCGGGAGGAGTATTGAGCAGTTCTTC. As protein: CASSQLSGRSIEQFF.

The rearrangement uses TRBV7-2 and TRBJ1-5; no clear D gene. V dropped 1 base and J dropped 5 bases, with 12 bases sitting between them. Germline V lookup: CDR1 SGHTA, CDR2 FQGNSA. The CDR3 consists of 15 residues. CDR3 amino acids: CASSLVVGSYQPQHF. CDR3 nucleotide sequence: TGTGCCAGCAGCTTAGTGGTGGGCAGTTATCAGCCCCAGCATTTT.

The chain uses TRBV5-6 and TRBJ2-7; D possibly corresponds to TRBD2 (5 bases). CDR1 SGHDT and CDR2 YYEEEE come from the germline V gene. V was shortened by 1 base and J by 9 bases, with 14 bases between the two germline ends. The CDR3 is 13 amino acids. CDR3 bases: TGTGCCAGCAGCTTGCTGGTCGGAGGAAGGCAGTACTTC. This sequence encodes CASSLLVGGRQYF.

This clone showed up just a few times. V usage is TRBV9 and J usage is TRBJ2-1; D is possibly TRBD1 (7 bases). Trimming shortened V by 0 bases and J by 2 bases, and 18 bases separated the two germline ends. Per the germline V gene, CDR1 is SGDLS and CDR2 is YYNGEE. There are 18 residues in the CDR3. This CDR3 is CASSVAGGRQGAYNEQFF. Written as DNA, the CDR3 is TGTGCCAGCAGCGTAGCTGGAGGGAGGCAGGGGGCCTACAATGAGCAGTTCTTC.

This clone has just one count. V and J are TRBV5-1 and TRBJ1-1; 10 nucleotides match TRBD1. The CDR3 has 14 amino acids. Trimming removed 4 bases from V and 3 bases from J; junction bases left unmatched: 3. CDR1 and CDR2 from the germline V gene are SGHRS and YFSETQ. CDR3 loop: CASSVGTGDTEAFF. The CDR3 DNA sequence: TGCGCCAGCAGCGTGGGGACAGGGGACACTGAAGCTTTCTTT.

The CDR3 sequence is CASSVGGRLNTEAFF. The CDR3 nucleotides read TGTGCCAGCAGCGTAGGGGGCAGACTGAACACTGAAGCTTTCTTT. V and J are TRBV9 and TRBJ1-1; D perhaps matches TRBD1 (5 bases). CDR1 is SGDLS and CDR2 is YYNGEE in the germline V gene. This CDR3 has 15 amino acids. Trimming took 0 bases from V and 0 from J, leaving 9 bases between them.

The chain employs TRBV5-6 and TRBJ1-2; D gene ambiguous. Trimming left V 2 bases short and J 3 bases short, with 20 bases between. The CDR3 has 17 residues. Germline V gene lookup returns CDR1 SGHDT and CDR2 YYEEEE. CDR3 nucleotides: TGTGCCAGCAGCTTAGCAAGGAACCGCGGGCTAGACTATGGCTACACCTTC. Translation gives CASSLARNRGLDYGYTF. Full variable domain (rest looked up from reference TRBV5-6 and TRBJ1-2): DAGVTQSPTHLIKTRGQQVTLRCSPKSGHDTVSWYQQALGQGPQFIFQYYEEEERQRGNFPDRFSGHQFPNYSSELNVNALLLGDSALYLCASSLARNRGLDYGYTFGSGTRLTVV.

This clone came up a few times. This sequence joins TRBV19 and TRBJ1-5; D remains unclear. Trimming left V 7 bases short and J 2 bases short, with 12 bases between. The germline V gene encodes CDR1 LNHDA and CDR2 SQIVND (reference sequence). The CDR3 extends over 14 amino acids. Here the CDR3 reads CASNPGGGNQPQHF. The CDR3 region has the DNA TGTGCCAGTAACCCAGGCGGGGGCAATCAGCCCCAGCATTTT.